The clone carrying this TCR beta chain has a handful of counts. Treatment indicated: oral pan-JAK inhibitor, 5-10 mg twice daily. The sample belongs to a study of CD8+ T cells in alopecia areata. Extraction and reverse transcription of RNA yielded cDNA as the sequencing template. Method: immunoSEQ multiplex PCR; TCRdb's copy keeps in-frame clones and lacks some. This table has some 150,000 clones, less than 70% appearing once. Germline V CDR1 and CDR2: MNHEY, SMNVEV (reference sequence). J was trimmed by 6 bases and V by 5 bases; bases with no gene match: 11. The length of the CDR3 is 16 residues. Material: CD8+ T cells sorted from blood, obtained at week 4, from a patient treated with tofacitinib. J is TRBJ2-7 and V is TRBV27; TRBD2 agrees at 12 bases. The receptor was derived from a human donor with alopecia areata. For the CDR3, the DNA is TGTGCCAGCAGTAGGACACTAGCGGGGGGCGTCTCCGAGCAGTACTTC. This sequence encodes CASSRTLAGGVSEQYF.